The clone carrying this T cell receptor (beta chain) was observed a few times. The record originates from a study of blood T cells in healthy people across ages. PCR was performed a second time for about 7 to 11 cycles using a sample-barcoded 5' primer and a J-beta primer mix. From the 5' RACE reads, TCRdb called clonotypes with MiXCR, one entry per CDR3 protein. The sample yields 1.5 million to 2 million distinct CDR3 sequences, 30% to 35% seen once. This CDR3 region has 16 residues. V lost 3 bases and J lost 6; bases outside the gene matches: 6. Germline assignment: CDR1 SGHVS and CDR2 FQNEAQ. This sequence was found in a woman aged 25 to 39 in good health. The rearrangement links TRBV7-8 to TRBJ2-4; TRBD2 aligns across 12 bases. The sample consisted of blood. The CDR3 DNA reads TGTGCCAGCAGCTTTTCTAGCGGGAGGGCGGGAAACATTCAGTACTTC. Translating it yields CASSFSSGRAGNIQYF.